This TCR beta chain is drawn from a study of OX40 agonist ivuxolimab in advanced cancers. About the study as a whole: The costimulatory receptor OX40 (CD134) was targeted by ivuxolimab, a fully human IgG2 agonistic monoclonal antibody. Intravenous ivuxolimab was administered to patients every 2 weeks at six dose levels: 0.01, 0.1, 0.3, 1.5, 3 and 10 mg/kg. Of the approximately 50 dose-escalation patients, hepatocellular carcinoma was present in 19, melanoma in some 15, renal cell carcinoma in 9 and head and neck cancer in 9. In the dose-escalation cohort, 75% to 85% of patients were male, and the mean age was 60 years with a range of roughly 20 to 85. Patients were allowed to have had prior anti-PD-1, anti-PD-L1 or anti-CTLA-4 therapy, and roughly two fifths of the dose-escalation patients had been treated with checkpoint inhibitors. Three dose-escalation patients achieved partial responses, one with hepatocellular carcinoma and two with cutaneous melanoma. The point of sequencing TCRbeta in the periphery was to test whether ivuxolimab changed TCR sequence diversity and drove clonal T-cell expansion. The paper reports the monotherapy dose-escalation portion (N of about 51 patients) of the phase I ivuxolimab trial.

General findings and caveats noted by the study authors: On average, CD8+ T cells showed more expanded clones than CD4+ T cells after ivuxolimab. Antigen specificity was not determined for the clonally expanded peripheral T cells. Clonal expansion of both CD4+ and CD8+ blood T cells was observed from baseline to week 6 at doses 0.1 to 3.0 mg/kg. Low levels of normalized T-cell clonal expansion were also shown by some nonresponding patients. In the 0.1-3.0 mg/kg groups, partial responders were among the patients with the lowest normalized peripheral clonal expansion, particularly in CD8+ T cells.

After removal of 0 bases from V and 4 bases from J, the junction retains 12 bases not matched to a gene. The germline V gene encodes CDR1 LGHNA and CDR2 YSLEER. The CDR3 holds 17 amino acids from the cysteine to the phenylalanine. Here the CDR3 DNA is all that survives: 51 bases in frame from base 1. A note on this clone: The target of this receptor is not known. No much larger clone exists at a distance of one base, and base qualities are not known.

The trial excluded patients who had a history of autoimmune disease or were on systemic immunosuppression. Peripheral blood for TCR sequencing was drawn from every dose cohort at baseline, at cycle 4 day 1 and at cycle 7 day 1. The samples were drawn from a first-in-human, open-label, multicenter phase I dose-escalation trial of ivuxolimab. Adults with locally advanced or metastatic melanoma, renal cell carcinoma, hepatocellular carcinoma or head and neck squamous cell carcinoma were enrolled in the trial. CD4+ and CD8+ T cells were sorted separately from peripheral blood before TCR sequencing. To sequence the TCRbeta CDR3 region, genomic DNA was isolated from the sorted cells. The immunoSEQ Assay was used to sequence the TCRbeta CDR3 regions. TCRdb provides this immuneACCESS table in a form limited to in-frame rearrangements. Some clones are lacking; in checked studies, under half of them reflect an unresolved V gene, and why the rest are absent is not known. The sample has 60,000 to 70,000 clones on record, 75% to 95% of them singletons. About an eighth of the sample belongs to the ten largest clones.

This specimen consisted of CD4+ or CD8+ T cells sorted from blood, obtained in a trial of the OX40 agonist ivuxolimab. Here the chain combines TRBV4-3 and TRBJ2-7, with 7 junctional bases fitting TRBD2. The TCR was taken from an adult with an advanced solid tumor such as melanoma, head and neck, liver or kidney cancer. This receptor has the CDR3 CASSQDLLIRDYYEQYF. Here is the DNA: TGCGCCAGCAGCCAAGATCTCTTAATCAGGGACTATTACGAGCAGTACTTC.